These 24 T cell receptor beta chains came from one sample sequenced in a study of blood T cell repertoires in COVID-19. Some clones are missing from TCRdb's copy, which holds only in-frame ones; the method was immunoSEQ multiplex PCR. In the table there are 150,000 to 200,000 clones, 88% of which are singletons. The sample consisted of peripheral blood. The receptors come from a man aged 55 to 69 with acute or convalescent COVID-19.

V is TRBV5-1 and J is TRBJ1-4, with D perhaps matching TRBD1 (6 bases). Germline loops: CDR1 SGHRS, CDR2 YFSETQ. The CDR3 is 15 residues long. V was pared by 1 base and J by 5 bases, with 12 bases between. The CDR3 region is CASSLNTGRNEKLFF. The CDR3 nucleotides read TGCGCCAGCAGCTTGAATACAGGGAGAAATGAAAAACTGTTTTTT.

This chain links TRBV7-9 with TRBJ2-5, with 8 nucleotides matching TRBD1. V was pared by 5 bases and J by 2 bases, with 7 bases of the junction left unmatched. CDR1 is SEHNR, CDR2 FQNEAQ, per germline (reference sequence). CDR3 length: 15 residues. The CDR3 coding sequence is TGTGCCAGCAGCCCAGGGGGGACAGGTCAAGAGACCCAGTACTTC. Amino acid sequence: CASSPGGTGQETQYF.

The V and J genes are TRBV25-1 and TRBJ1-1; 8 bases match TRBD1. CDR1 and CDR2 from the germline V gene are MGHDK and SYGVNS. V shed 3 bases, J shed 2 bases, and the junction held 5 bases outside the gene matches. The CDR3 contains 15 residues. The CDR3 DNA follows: TGTGCCAGCAGTGAGACCGGGACAGGCAACACTGAAGCTTTCTTT. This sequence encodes CASSETGTGNTEAFF.

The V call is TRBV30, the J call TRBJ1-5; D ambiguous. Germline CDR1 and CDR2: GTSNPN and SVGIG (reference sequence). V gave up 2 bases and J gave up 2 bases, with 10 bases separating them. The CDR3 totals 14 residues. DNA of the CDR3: TGTGCCTGGAGTCACGGGGTCGGCAATCAGCCCCAGCATTTT. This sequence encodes CAWSHGVGNQPQHF.

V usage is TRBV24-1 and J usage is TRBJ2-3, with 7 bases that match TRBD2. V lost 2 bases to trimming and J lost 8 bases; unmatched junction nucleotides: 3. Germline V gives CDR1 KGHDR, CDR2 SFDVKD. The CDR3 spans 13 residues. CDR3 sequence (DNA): TGTGCCACCAGTGATTGGGTAGCGGGTACGCAGTATTTT. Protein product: CATSDWVAGTQYF.

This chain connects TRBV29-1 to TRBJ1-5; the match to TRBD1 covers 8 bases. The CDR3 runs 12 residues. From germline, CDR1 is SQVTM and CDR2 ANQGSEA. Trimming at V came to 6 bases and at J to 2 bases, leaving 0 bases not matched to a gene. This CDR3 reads CSVGQGNQPQHF. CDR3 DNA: TGCAGCGTGGGACAGGGCAATCAGCCCCAGCATTTT.

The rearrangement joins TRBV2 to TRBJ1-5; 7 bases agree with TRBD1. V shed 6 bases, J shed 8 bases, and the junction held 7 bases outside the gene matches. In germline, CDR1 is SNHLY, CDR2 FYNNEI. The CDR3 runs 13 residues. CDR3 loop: CASSLEGAEPQHF. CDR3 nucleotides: TGTGCCAGCAGCCTAGAGGGGGCAGAGCCCCAGCATTTT.

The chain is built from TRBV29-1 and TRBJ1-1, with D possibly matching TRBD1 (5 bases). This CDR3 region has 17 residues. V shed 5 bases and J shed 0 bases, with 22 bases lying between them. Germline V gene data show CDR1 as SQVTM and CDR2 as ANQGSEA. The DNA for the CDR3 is TGCAGCGTTAATCCCGGAAGACAGAGGTCCATGAACACTGAAGCTTTCTTT. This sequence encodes CSVNPGRQRSMNTEAFF.

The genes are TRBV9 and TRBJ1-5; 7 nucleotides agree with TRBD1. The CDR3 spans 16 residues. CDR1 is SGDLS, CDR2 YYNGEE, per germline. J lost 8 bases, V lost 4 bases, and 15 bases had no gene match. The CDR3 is CASSYRDSRNGEPQHF. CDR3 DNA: TGTGCCAGCAGCTATCGGGACAGCCGAAACGGGGAGCCCCAGCATTTT.

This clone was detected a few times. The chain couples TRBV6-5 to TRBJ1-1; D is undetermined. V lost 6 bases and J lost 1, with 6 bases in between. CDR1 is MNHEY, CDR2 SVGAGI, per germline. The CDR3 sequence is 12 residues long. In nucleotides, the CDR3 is TGTGCCAGCAGGTCGGGGAACACTGAAGCTTTCTTT. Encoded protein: CASRSGNTEAFF.

For the CDR3, the DNA is TGTGCCAGCAGCTTAAGGGGAGCAGCGGGAGCGGCAGATACGCAGTATTTT. It specifies CASSLRGAAGAADTQYF. This chain joins TRBV5-4 and TRBJ2-3; 8 bases match TRBD2. After removal of 2 bases from V and 4 bases from J, the junction contained 12 bases not matched to a gene. The CDR3 totals 17 residues. Germline CDR1 reads SGHNT; CDR2 reads YYREEE (reference sequence).

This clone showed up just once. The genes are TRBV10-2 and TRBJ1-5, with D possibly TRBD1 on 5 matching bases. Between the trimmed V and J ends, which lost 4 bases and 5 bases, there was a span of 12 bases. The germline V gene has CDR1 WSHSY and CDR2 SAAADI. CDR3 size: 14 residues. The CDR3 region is CASSAVQAYQPQHF. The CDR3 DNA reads TGCGCCAGCAGTGCGGTACAGGCTTATCAGCCCCAGCATTTT.

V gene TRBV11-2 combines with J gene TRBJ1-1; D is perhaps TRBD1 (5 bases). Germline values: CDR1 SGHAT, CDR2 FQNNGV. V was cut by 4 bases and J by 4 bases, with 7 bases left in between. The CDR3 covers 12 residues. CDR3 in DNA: TGTGCCAGCAGCTCAGGGATCACTGAAGCTTTCTTT. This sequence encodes CASSSGITEAFF.

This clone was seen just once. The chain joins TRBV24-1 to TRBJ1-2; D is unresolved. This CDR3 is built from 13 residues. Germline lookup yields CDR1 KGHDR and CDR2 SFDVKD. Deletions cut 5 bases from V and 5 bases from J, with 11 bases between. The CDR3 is CATSVTDSYGYTF. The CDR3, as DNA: TGTGCCACCAGTGTAACGGACTCGTATGGCTACACCTTC.

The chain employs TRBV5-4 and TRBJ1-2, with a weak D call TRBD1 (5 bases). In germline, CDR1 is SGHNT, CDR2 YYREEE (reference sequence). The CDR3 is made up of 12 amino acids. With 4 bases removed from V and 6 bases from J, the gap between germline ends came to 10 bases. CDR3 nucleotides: TGTGCCAGCAGCGGGGGGGTAAATGGCTACACCTTC. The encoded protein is CASSGGVNGYTF.

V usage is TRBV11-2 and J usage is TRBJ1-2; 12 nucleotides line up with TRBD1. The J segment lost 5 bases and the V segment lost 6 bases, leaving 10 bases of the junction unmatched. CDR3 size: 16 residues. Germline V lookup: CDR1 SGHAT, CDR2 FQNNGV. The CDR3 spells CASRRGGTGGVYGYTF. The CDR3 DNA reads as TGTGCCAGCAGACGAGGAGGGACAGGGGGCGTTTATGGCTACACCTTC.

The chain's CDR3 is CAWSVLDMDSPLHF. DNA of the CDR3: TGTGCCTGGAGTGTACTGGACATGGATTCACCCCTCCACTTT. V is TRBV30 and J is TRBJ1-6, with D possibly being TRBD1 (5 bases). The CDR3 consists of 14 residues. The V and J ends lost 0 bases and 8 bases respectively, with 11 bases between them. Per germline, CDR1 GTSNPN and CDR2 SVGIG (reference sequence).

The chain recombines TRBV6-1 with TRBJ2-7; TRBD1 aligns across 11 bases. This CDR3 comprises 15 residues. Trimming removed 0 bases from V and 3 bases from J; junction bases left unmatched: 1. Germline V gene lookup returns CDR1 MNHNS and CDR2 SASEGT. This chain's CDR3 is CASSEAGTGGYEQYV. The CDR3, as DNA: TGTGCCAGCAGTGAAGCCGGGACAGGGGGCTACGAGCAGTACGTC.

As DNA, the CDR3 is TGTGCCATCAGTGAGTCGGGACTAGCGGGGGCCTACGAGCAGTACTTC. This codes for CAISESGLAGAYEQYF. The rearrangement uses TRBV10-3 and TRBJ2-7; 14 bases agree with TRBD2. This CDR3 comprises 16 residues. V was pared by 0 bases and J by 2 bases, with 0 bases of the junction left unmatched. Germline CDR1 reads ENHRY; CDR2 reads SYGVKD.

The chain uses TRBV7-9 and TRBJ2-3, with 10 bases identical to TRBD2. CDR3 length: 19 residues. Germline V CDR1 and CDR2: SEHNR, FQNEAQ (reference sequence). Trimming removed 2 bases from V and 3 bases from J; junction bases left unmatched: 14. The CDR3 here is CASSLKVLAGRLGTDTQYF. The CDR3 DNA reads TGTGCCAGCAGCTTAAAGGTACTAGCGGGAAGACTGGGGACAGATACGCAGTATTTT. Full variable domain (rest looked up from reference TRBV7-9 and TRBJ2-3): DTGVSQNPRHKITKRGQNVTFRCDPISEHNRLYWYRQTLGQGPEFLTYFQNEAQLEKSRLLSDRFSAERPKGSFSTLEIQRTEQGDSAMYLCASSLKVLAGRLGTDTQYFGPGTRLTVL.

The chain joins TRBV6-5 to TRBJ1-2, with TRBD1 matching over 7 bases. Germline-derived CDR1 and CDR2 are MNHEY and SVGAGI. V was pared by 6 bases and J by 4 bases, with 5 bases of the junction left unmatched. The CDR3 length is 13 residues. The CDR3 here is CASSRDRSYGYTF. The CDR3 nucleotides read TGTGCCAGCAGCCGGGACAGATCCTATGGCTACACCTTC.

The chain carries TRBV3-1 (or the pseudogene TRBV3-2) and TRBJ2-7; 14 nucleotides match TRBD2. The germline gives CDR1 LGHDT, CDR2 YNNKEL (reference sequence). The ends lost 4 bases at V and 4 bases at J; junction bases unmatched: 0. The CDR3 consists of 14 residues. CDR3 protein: CASSRLAGGYEQYF. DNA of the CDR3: TGTGCCAGCAGCCGACTAGCGGGAGGGTACGAGCAGTACTTC.

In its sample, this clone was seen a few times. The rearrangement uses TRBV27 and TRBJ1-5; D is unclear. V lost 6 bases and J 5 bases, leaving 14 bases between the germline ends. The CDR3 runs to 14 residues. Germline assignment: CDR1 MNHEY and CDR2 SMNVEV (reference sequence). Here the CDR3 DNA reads TGTGCCAGCAGCCGAAACAGTGGGTATCAGCCCCAGCATTTT. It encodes CASSRNSGYQPQHF.

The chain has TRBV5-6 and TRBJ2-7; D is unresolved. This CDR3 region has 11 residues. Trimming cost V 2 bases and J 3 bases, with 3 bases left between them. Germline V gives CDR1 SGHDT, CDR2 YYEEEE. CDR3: CASSFNYEQYF. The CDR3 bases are TGTGCCAGCAGCTTCAACTACGAGCAGTACTTC.